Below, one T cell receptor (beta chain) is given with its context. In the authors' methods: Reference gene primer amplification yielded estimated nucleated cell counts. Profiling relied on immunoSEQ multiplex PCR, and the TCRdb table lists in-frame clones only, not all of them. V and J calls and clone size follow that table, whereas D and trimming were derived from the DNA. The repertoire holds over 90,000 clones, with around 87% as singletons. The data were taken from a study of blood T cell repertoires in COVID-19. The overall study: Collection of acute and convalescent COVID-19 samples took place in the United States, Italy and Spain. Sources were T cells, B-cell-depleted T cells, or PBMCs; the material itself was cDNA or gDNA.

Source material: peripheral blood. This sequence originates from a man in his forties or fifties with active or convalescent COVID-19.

The CDR3 spells CASGPGGETQYF. The CDR3 coding sequence is TGCGCCAGCGGCCCAGGGGGCGAGACCCAGTACTTC. The genes are TRBV5-1 and TRBJ2-5, with 8 positions matching TRBD1. Per the germline V gene, CDR1 is SGHRS and CDR2 is YFSETQ. Trimming cost V 7 bases and J 5 bases; bases outside gene matches: 4. This CDR3 is built from 12 residues.